Included here is one T cell receptor beta chain sequence, with context. A far larger clone lies a single base away; this is likely a read error. Around 90 million PBMCs supplied genomic DNA for unsorted samples. This sample is drawn from a study of shared clonotypes between healthy human individuals. Study details: Two women and three men aged 18 to 49 made up the donors.

Per germline, CDR1 MNHNY and CDR2 SVGAGI (reference sequence). Trimming shortened V by 5 bases and J by 4 bases, and 14 bases separated the two germline ends. The CDR3 length is 15 residues. Sequencing used immunoSEQ multiplex PCR; TCRdb keeps in-frame clones, though not all of them. The data contain some 530,000 clones, roughly 80% of them singletons. The V call is TRBV6-6, the J call TRBJ2-2, with D perhaps TRBD1 or TRBD2 (5 bases each). The clonotype comes from a woman aged 40 to 55 in good health. Some clones in this sample may be carry-over from other donors' samples. Sequencing input: PBMCs. The CDR3 reads CASSHGDDPTGELFF. The CDR3 nucleotides read TGTGCCAGCAGTCACGGGGACGACCCCACCGGGGAGCTGTTTTTT.